Below, 32 T cell receptor beta chains from the same sample are listed, as sequenced in a study of cytotoxic CD8 clonotypes in ibrutinib-treated CLL. Measured with immunoSEQ multiplex PCR; TCRdb has only the in-frame clones, and not every one. The sample lists roughly 160,000 clones, 70% to 85% seen once, with roughly 2% in the top ten. This specimen consisted of PBMCs, obtained after 12 months of ibrutinib treatment. These TCRs come from a human donor with chronic lymphocytic leukemia.

Concerning this clone itself: Other DNA sequences in this sample translate to the same CDR3. V is TRBV6-5 and J is TRBJ2-7; 11 bases align to TRBD1. The trim removed 5 bases at V and 2 bases at J, leaving 2 bases unmatched. Germline CDR1 and CDR2: MNHEY and SVGAGI. The CDR3 consists of 14 residues. The CDR3 sequence is CASSRTGGPYEQYF. For the CDR3, the DNA is TGTGCCAGCAGTCGGACAGGGGGCCCCTACGAGCAGTACTTC.

This clone was picked up one time. The chain has TRBV5-8 and TRBJ1-5; D possibly corresponds to TRBD1 (6 bases). Germline loops: CDR1 SGHTS, CDR2 YDEGEE. The CDR3 loop spans 16 amino acids. V lost 4 bases and J lost 5, with 19 bases in between. CDR3 nucleotide sequence: TGTGCCAGCAGCGTACGGACAGCACAAACTTATCAGCCCCAGCATTTT. Amino acids: CASSVRTAQTYQPQHF.

The chain is built from TRBV6-1 and TRBJ2-2; D ambiguous. The ends were cut back, 5 bases at V and 5 bases at J, with 3 bases in the middle. Germline CDR1 MNHNS, CDR2 SASEGT. The CDR3 totals 11 residues. CDR3 in amino acids: CASSRTGELFF. CDR3 sequence (DNA): TGTGCCAGCAGTAGAACCGGGGAGCTGTTTTTT.

V usage is TRBV28 and J usage is TRBJ2-7; the match to TRBD2 covers 7 bases. Germline assignment: CDR1 MDHEN and CDR2 SYDVKM. The CDR3 covers 16 residues. After removal of 5 bases from V and 3 bases from J, the junction contained 13 bases not matched to a gene. CDR3 DNA sequence: TGTGCCAGCAGTCCCGATTGGGGGAGGGACGGCTACGAGCAGTACTTC. Protein product: CASSPDWGRDGYEQYF.

V is TRBV28 and J is TRBJ2-7; D uncertain. CDR3 size: 12 residues. Germline lookup yields CDR1 MDHEN and CDR2 SYDVKM. V gave up 6 bases and J gave up 3 bases, with 9 bases separating them. The chain's CDR3 is CASRNGFYEQYF. CDR3 nucleotides: TGTGCCAGCAGAAATGGATTCTACGAGCAGTACTTC.

The chain joins TRBV10-3 to TRBJ2-3; the D gene is possibly TRBD2 (6 bases). The CDR3 contains 15 residues. Trimming shortened V by 6 bases and J by 0 bases, and 13 bases separated the two germline ends. Germline assignment: CDR1 ENHRY and CDR2 SYGVKD. CDR3: CAIRYGSGSTDTQYF. The DNA of the CDR3 is TGTGCCATCAGATACGGAAGCGGGAGCACAGATACGCAGTATTTT.

The chain uses TRBV6-1 and TRBJ1-2; 10 nucleotides line up with TRBD1. V shed 6 bases and J 3 bases; nucleotides not matched to a gene: 1. The CDR3 has 13 residues. Germline values: CDR1 MNHNS, CDR2 SASEGT. This chain's CDR3 is CASRGTGDYGYTF. Here the CDR3 DNA reads TGTGCCAGCAGAGGGACAGGGGACTATGGCTACACCTTC.

In DNA form, the CDR3 reads TGCAGCGTTGAGCGAGGACAGGGATATACCTTCTACAATGAGCAGTTCTTC. Encoded protein: CSVERGQGYTFYNEQFF. V gene TRBV29-1 combines with J gene TRBJ2-1; 8 bases align to TRBD1. V dropped 3 bases and J dropped 3; count of bases not matched to a gene: 13. The CDR3 has 17 amino acids. From germline, CDR1 is SQVTM and CDR2 ANQGSEA.

The genes are TRBV7-3 and TRBJ1-5, with D uncertain. The germline V gene encodes CDR1 SGHTA and CDR2 FQGTGA. With 5 bases removed from V and 0 bases from J, the gap between germline ends came to 8 bases. CDR3 length: 14 amino acids. Written as DNA, the CDR3 is TGTGCCAGCAGCCCGGAGGTTAGCAATCAGCCCCAGCATTTT. It codes for CASSPEVSNQPQHF.

DNA of the CDR3: TGTGCCAGCAGGTTTTTGGGACAGGGAGGCCAGCCCCAGCATTTT. This sequence encodes CASRFLGQGGQPQHF. This chain uses TRBV28 with TRBJ1-5; 9 nucleotides match TRBD1. The CDR3 contains 15 residues. In germline, CDR1 is MDHEN, CDR2 SYDVKM. V shed 6 bases and J 7 bases; nucleotides not matched to a gene: 10.

This rearrangement joins TRBV18 to TRBJ2-3, with D tentatively TRBD1 (5 bases). The CDR3 runs 16 residues. From germline, CDR1 is KGHSH and CDR2 LQKENI. V lost 3 bases and J lost 2, with 15 bases in between. The CDR3 sequence is CASSPSPQAPTDTQYF. CDR3 DNA sequence: TGTGCCAGCTCACCCTCCCCACAGGCCCCCACAGATACGCAGTATTTT. Variable domain in full (rest from reference TRBV18 and TRBJ2-3): NAGVMQNPRHLVRRRGQEARLRCSPMKGHSHVYWYRQLPEEGLKFMVYLQKENIIDESGMPKERFSAEFPKEGPSILRIQQVVRGDSAAYFCASSPSPQAPTDTQYFGPGTRLTVL.

The gene calls are TRBV2 and TRBJ1-1, with a weak D call TRBD1 (5 bases). V lost 5 bases, J lost 2 bases, and 9 bases lay in between. Looked up from germline, CDR1 is SNHLY and CDR2 is FYNNEI. This CDR3 contains 13 residues. The CDR3 spells CASSNRRNTEAFF. CDR3 in DNA: TGTGCCAGCAGTAACAGGAGAAACACTGAAGCTTTCTTT.

The chain links TRBV28 to TRBJ1-1, with no clear D. This CDR3 contains 12 residues. V dropped 7 bases and J dropped 4 bases, with 10 bases sitting between them. Germline CDR1 MDHEN, CDR2 SYDVKM. CDR3 DNA sequence: TGTGCCAGCATCGGGTTTTCCACTGAAGCTTTCTTT. Translated: CASIGFSTEAFF. Together with reference TRBV28 and TRBJ1-1, the CDR3 gives the full variable domain: DVKVTQSSRYLVKRTGEKVFLECVQDMDHENMFWYRQDPGLGLRLIYFSYDVKMKEKGDIPEGYSVSREKKERFSLILESASTNQTSMYLCASIGFSTEAFFGQGTRLTVV.

The chain joins TRBV19 to TRBJ2-3, with TRBD1 matching 7 bases. V was pared by 7 bases and J by 2 bases, with 9 bases of the junction left unmatched. This CDR3 is built from 15 residues. Germline V gene sequence: CDR1 LNHDA, CDR2 SQIVND (reference sequence). The CDR3 DNA reads TGTGCCAGTAATCTGGGACAGCTAAACACAGATACGCAGTATTTT. Its translation: CASNLGQLNTDTQYF.

V usage is TRBV6-1 and J usage is TRBJ2-2, with TRBD1 as a possible D gene (6 bases). The CDR3 has 16 amino acids. From germline, CDR1 is MNHNS and CDR2 SASEGT. V dropped 3 bases and J dropped 2 bases, with 13 bases sitting between them. DNA for the CDR3: TGTGCCAGCAGTGACTATGGACAGAAAAACACCGGGGAGCTGTTTTTT. Translation: CASSDYGQKNTGELFF.

The chain uses TRBV14 and TRBJ1-2, with D possibly matching TRBD1 (5 bases). CDR1 SGHDN and CDR2 FVKESK come from the germline V gene. The CDR3 consists of 14 residues. V lost 1 base to trimming and J lost 3 bases, with 9 bases between them. CDR3: CASSQVGGHYGYTF. CDR3 in DNA: TGTGCCAGCAGCCAAGTCGGGGGACACTATGGCTACACCTTC.

This chain joins TRBV29-1 and TRBJ1-2, with 7 bases lining up with TRBD1. With 6 bases clipped from V and 3 bases from J, the junction kept 10 bases outside the gene matches. In germline, CDR1 is SQVTM, CDR2 ANQGSEA. The CDR3 spans 14 residues. The CDR3 DNA follows: TGCAGCGTCGGATTCCGGGACAGCTACTATGGCTACACCTTC. Translation: CSVGFRDSYYGYTF.

CDR3 residues: CASSIWREFHEQYF. The CDR3 DNA reads TGTGCCAGTAGTATTTGGCGGGAGTTTCACGAGCAGTACTTC. This rearrangement joins TRBV19 to TRBJ2-7; 7 nucleotides line up with TRBD2. CDR1 and CDR2 (germline): LNHDA, SQIVND (reference sequence). Germline trimming cut 3 bases from V and 5 bases from J; bases unmatched to any gene: 7. This CDR3 comprises 14 residues.

V is TRBV4-2 and J is TRBJ2-1; TRBD2 matches 8 bases. Germline lookup yields CDR1 LGHNA and CDR2 YNFKEQ. With 4 bases clipped from V and 4 bases from J, the junction kept 9 bases outside the gene matches. The CDR3 sequence is 16 residues long. The CDR3 spells CASSPSGASGYNEQFF. The CDR3 nucleotides read TGTGCCAGCAGCCCTTCGGGTGCTAGCGGGTACAATGAGCAGTTCTTC.

This clone was seen only a few times. This sequence joins TRBV6-5 and TRBJ1-2; D gene unclear. The germline CDR1 and CDR2 sequences are MNHEY and SVGAGI. CDR3 length: 12 residues. V was cut by 8 bases and J by 5 bases, with 12 bases left in between. This chain's CDR3 is CASGRMTYGYTF. CDR3 coding DNA: TGTGCCAGCGGGCGGATGACTTATGGCTACACCTTC.

The chain employs TRBV4-1 and TRBJ1-6; perhaps TRBD1 as D (5 bases). The CDR3 contains 17 residues. The germline V and J ends were trimmed by 1 base and 6 bases, with 16 bases remaining between them. In germline, CDR1 is MGHRA, CDR2 YSYEKL. The CDR3 loop reads CASSQVDMGFLNSPLHF. In DNA form, the CDR3 reads TGCGCCAGCAGCCAAGTGGACATGGGGTTTCTTAATTCACCCCTCCACTTT.

The genes are TRBV7-2 and TRBJ2-5, with 7 positions matching TRBD2. V was clipped by 5 bases and J by 5 bases; unmatched bases: 14. The CDR3 length is 16 residues. Germline V gene lookup returns CDR1 SGHTA and CDR2 FQGNSA. CDR3 DNA sequence: TGTGCCAGCAGCAGCTTAGCGGGCCATGGCCGGGAGACCCAGTACTTC. Its translation is CASSSLAGHGRETQYF. Together with reference TRBV7-2 and TRBJ2-5, the CDR3 gives the full variable domain: GAGVSQSPSNKVTEKGKDVELRCDPISGHTALYWYRQSLGQGLEFLIYFQGNSAPDKSGLPSDRFSAERTGGSVSTLTIQRTQQEDSAVYLCASSSLAGHGRETQYFGPGTRLLVL.

This rearrangement joins TRBV6-1 to TRBJ2-3; D remains unclear. V was pared by 3 bases and J by 5 bases, with 9 bases between. Germline CDR1 and CDR2: MNHNS and SASEGT. CDR3 length equals 13 residues. The CDR3 loop reads CASSDLLGDTQYF. CDR3 sequence (DNA): TGTGCCAGCAGTGACCTTCTAGGAGATACGCAGTATTTT.

This chain uses TRBV5-1 with TRBJ2-2; possible D gene TRBD2, 6 bases. Per germline, CDR1 SGHRS and CDR2 YFSETQ. Trimming left V 4 bases short and J 1 base short, with 14 bases between. This CDR3 is 16 amino acids long. DNA of the CDR3: TGCGCCAGCAGCCCCCCCCCGGGGGAGAACACCGGGGAGCTGTTTTTT. Protein product: CASSPPPGENTGELFF.

V and J are TRBV5-1 and TRBJ2-1, with TRBD2 as a possible D gene (7 bases). V dropped 2 bases and J dropped 2 bases, with 11 bases sitting between them. From germline, CDR1 is SGHRS and CDR2 YFSETQ. The CDR3 contains 15 residues. Written as DNA, the CDR3 is TGCGCCAGCAGCTTTGGGGGGGCAACCTACAATGAGCAGTTCTTC. Translation gives CASSFGGATYNEQFF. The full variable domain, its missing parts supplied by reference TRBV5-1 and TRBJ2-1, is KAGVTQTPRYLIKTRGQQVTLSCSPISGHRSVSWYQQTPGQGLQFLFEYFSETQRNKGNFPGRFSGRQFSNSRSEMNVSTLELGDSALYLCASSFGGATYNEQFFGPGTRLTVL.

The chain is built from TRBV4-3 and TRBJ2-3, with 10 bases that match TRBD2. CDR3 size: 17 residues. Per the germline V gene, CDR1 is LGHNA and CDR2 is YSLEER. Losses at the gene ends were 0 bases for V and 3 bases for J; bases not matched to a gene: 6. The CDR3 loop is CASSQDRAGGRTDTQYF. In nucleotides, the CDR3 is TGCGCCAGCAGCCAAGATAGAGCGGGGGGGCGAACAGATACGCAGTATTTT.

This clone was recorded a few times. This chain connects TRBV6-4 to TRBJ1-6; unclear D gene. Trimming left V 3 bases short and J 9 bases short, with 9 bases between. Germline CDR1 and CDR2: MRHNA and SNTAGT. The CDR3 is 13 amino acids. This chain's CDR3 is CASSEVSTSPLHF. CDR3 coding DNA: TGTGCCAGCAGTGAAGTGAGTACTTCACCCCTCCACTTT.

The rearrangement links TRBV4-3 to TRBJ1-2; D call uncertain. There are 18 residues in the CDR3. The V and J ends lost 0 bases and 2 bases respectively, with 19 bases between them. CDR1 LGHNA and CDR2 YSLEER come from the germline V gene. This chain's CDR3 is CASSQDWAATTSNYGYTF. The DNA for the CDR3 is TGCGCCAGCAGCCAAGATTGGGCAGCGACCACCTCAAACTATGGCTACACCTTC.

The genes are TRBV11-2 and TRBJ2-2; the D is unclear. CDR3 length: 13 residues. V gave up 3 bases and J gave up 4 bases, with 6 bases separating them. Germline assignment: CDR1 SGHAT and CDR2 FQNNGV. This chain's CDR3 is CASSFALTGELFF. The CDR3 DNA reads TGTGCCAGCAGCTTCGCCCTCACCGGGGAGCTGTTTTTT.

The rearrangement uses TRBV7-2 and TRBJ2-7, with D perhaps TRBD1 or TRBD2 (5 bases each). Germline V CDR1 and CDR2: SGHTA, FQGNSA. The V gene lost 4 bases and the J gene lost 0 bases, with 13 bases spanning the gap. The CDR3 totals 15 residues. The CDR3 here is CASSYDGTHSYEQYF. CDR3 sequence (DNA): TGTGCCAGCAGCTACGACGGGACCCACTCCTACGAGCAGTACTTC. Looking up the rest from reference TRBV7-2 and TRBJ2-7 gives the full variable domain: GAGVSQSPSNKVTEKGKDVELRCDPISGHTALYWYRQSLGQGLEFLIYFQGNSAPDKSGLPSDRFSAERTGGSVSTLTIQRTQQEDSAVYLCASSYDGTHSYEQYFGPGTRLTVT.

This clone has a single count. J is TRBJ1-2 and V is TRBV28; D remains ambiguous. CDR3 length: 16 residues. The V end was cut by 6 bases, the J end by 7 bases, with 24 bases between. Germline assignment: CDR1 MDHEN and CDR2 SYDVKM. CDR3 residues: CASSPPIGKGLIGYTF. DNA for the CDR3: TGTGCCAGCAGCCCTCCAATAGGGAAAGGTCTTATTGGCTACACCTTC.

This clone was observed a few times. The chain combines TRBV12-1 with TRBJ1-3. TRBV12-1 is a documented pseudogene. The CDR3 is 15 residues long. The CDR3 loop reads CASSADGSSGNTIYF. The CDR3 DNA reads TGTGCCAGCAGCGCAGACGGGAGCTCTGGAAACACCATATATTTT.